This TCR beta chain derives from a study of blood T cell repertoires in COVID-19. Study information: Samples taken during acute and convalescent COVID-19 were collected in the United States, Italy and Spain.

Authors' analysis steps: Reference gene primer amplification gave estimated nucleated cell counts. Assay used: immunoSEQ multiplex PCR; TCRdb lists only in-frame clones, some missing. That table is the source of V, J and clone size, and D and trimming were worked out from the DNA. Of around 250,000 clones in the sample, roughly four fifths are singletons; the top ten hold roughly 3.2%. This TCR was recovered from a woman aged 18-29 years with acute or convalescent COVID-19. Material for sequencing was peripheral blood.

CDR3 in amino acids: CASSLGLAGGVGRSDTQYF. CDR3 bases: TGTGCCAGCAGCTTAGGACTGGCAGGGGGCGTCGGGAGGTCAGATACGCAGTATTTT. V usage is TRBV13 and J usage is TRBJ2-3, with a weak D call TRBD1 (8 bases). The V end was cut by 0 bases, the J end by 4 bases, with 23 bases between. Germline-derived CDR1 and CDR2 are PRHDT and FYEKMQ (reference sequence). This CDR3 is built from 19 residues.